The 3 T cell receptor beta chains given below trace back to one sample, sequenced in a study of shared clonotypes between healthy human individuals. Data came from immunoSEQ multiplex PCR; TCRdb stores just in-frame clones and leaves some out. The table records about 700,000 clones, around two thirds of them present only once. The sample was memory CD4+ T cells sorted from blood. The subset was: CD45RA-negative fraction. These receptors originate from a woman in her 30s in good health.

This clone has more than one count but fewer than ten. J is TRBJ2-7 and V is TRBV6-1, with TRBD2 matching over 10 bases. There are 14 residues in the CDR3. Germline CDR1 is MNHNS and CDR2 is SASEGT. With V trimmed by 6 bases and J by 3 bases, 5 bases remained unmatched. The CDR3 DNA is TGTGCCAGCAGATCTAGCGGGAGACTCTACGAGCAGTACTTC. This gives the protein CASRSSGRLYEQYF.

The V call is TRBV11-2, the J call TRBJ2-3, with a tentative D call TRBD1 (5 bases). The CDR3 is 12 amino acids. Trimming cost V 2 bases and J 12 bases, with 12 bases left between them. Germline CDR1 SGHAT, CDR2 FQNNGV. As DNA, the CDR3 is TGTGCCAGCAGCTTATGGCAGGGAAGTCAGTATTTT. Its protein is CASSLWQGSQYF.

The genes are TRBV11-3 and TRBJ1-2; D possibly corresponds to TRBD1 (5 bases). Germline CDR1 reads SGHNT; CDR2 reads YENEEA. The V gene lost 3 bases and the J gene lost 6 bases, with 11 bases spanning the gap. This CDR3 spans 13 amino acids. This CDR3 reads CASSFAGLNGYTF. CDR3 nucleotide sequence: TGTGCCAGCAGCTTTGCAGGGCTAAATGGCTACACCTTC.